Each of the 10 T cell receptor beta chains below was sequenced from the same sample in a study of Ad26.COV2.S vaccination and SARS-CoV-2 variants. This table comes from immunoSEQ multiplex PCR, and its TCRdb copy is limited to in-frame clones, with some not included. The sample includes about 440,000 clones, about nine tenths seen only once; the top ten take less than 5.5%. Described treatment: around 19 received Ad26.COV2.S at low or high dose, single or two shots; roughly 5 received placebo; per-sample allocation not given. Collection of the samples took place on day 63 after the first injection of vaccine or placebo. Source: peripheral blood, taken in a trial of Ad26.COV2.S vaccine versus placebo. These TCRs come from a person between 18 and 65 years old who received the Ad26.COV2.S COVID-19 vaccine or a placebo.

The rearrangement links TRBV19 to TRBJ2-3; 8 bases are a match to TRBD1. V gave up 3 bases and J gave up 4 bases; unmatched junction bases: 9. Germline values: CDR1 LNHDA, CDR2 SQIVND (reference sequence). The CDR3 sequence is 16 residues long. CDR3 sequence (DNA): TGTGCCAGTAGTATGGTGGCAGGGGGCGCAGCAGATACGCAGTATTTT. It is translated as CASSMVAGGAADTQYF.

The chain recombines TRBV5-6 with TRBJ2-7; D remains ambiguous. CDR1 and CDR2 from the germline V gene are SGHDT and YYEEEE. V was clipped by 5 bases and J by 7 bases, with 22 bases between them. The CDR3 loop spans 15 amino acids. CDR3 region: CASSPDWWYHLEQYF. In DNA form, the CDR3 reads TGTGCCAGCAGTCCAGACTGGTGGTACCACTTGGAGCAGTACTTC.

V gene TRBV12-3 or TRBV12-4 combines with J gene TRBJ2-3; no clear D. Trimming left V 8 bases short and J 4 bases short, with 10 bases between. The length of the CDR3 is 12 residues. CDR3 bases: TGTGCCAGCTCTCCTTTGCCAGATACGCAGTATTTT. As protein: CASSPLPDTQYF.

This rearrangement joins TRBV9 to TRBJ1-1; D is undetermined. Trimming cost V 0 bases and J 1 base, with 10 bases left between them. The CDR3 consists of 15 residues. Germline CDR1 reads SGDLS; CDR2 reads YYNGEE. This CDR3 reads CASSVGPTPNTEAFF. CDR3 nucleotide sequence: TGTGCCAGCAGCGTAGGTCCGACACCGAACACTGAAGCTTTCTTT.

The CDR3 coding sequence is TGTGCCAGCAGGGCCGACCGGCTAGCGGTGGACAATGAGCAGTTCTTC. Protein sequence: CASRADRLAVDNEQFF. The chain couples TRBV5-8 to TRBJ2-1; 7 bases align to TRBD2. This CDR3 region has 16 residues. CDR1 and CDR2 (germline): SGHTS, YDEGEE. V trimming: 5 bases; J trimming: 5 bases; junction bases outside the gene matches: 13.

This CDR3 reads CASSFARAVSTDTQYF. The CDR3 coding sequence is TGCGCCAGCAGCTTCGCGAGGGCAGTGAGCACAGATACGCAGTATTTT. The chain recombines TRBV5-1 with TRBJ2-3; TRBD2 might be the D (5 bases). V was clipped by 2 bases and J by 0 bases, with 13 bases between them. This CDR3 has 16 amino acids. Germline CDR1 SGHRS, CDR2 YFSETQ.

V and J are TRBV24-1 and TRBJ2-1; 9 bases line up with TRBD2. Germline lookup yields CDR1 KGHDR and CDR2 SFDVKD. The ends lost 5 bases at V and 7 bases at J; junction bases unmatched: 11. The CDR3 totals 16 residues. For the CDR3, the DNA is TGTGCCACCAGTGTTTCGCTTAGCGGGAGACAGAATGAGCAGTTCTTC. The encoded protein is CATSVSLSGRQNEQFF.

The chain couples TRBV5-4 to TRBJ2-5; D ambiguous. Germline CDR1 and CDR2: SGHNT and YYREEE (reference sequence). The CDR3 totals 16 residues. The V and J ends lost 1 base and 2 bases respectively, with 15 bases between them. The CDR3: CASSLSSPASQETQYF. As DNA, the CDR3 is TGTGCCAGCAGCTTGAGTAGTCCGGCTTCTCAAGAGACCCAGTACTTC.

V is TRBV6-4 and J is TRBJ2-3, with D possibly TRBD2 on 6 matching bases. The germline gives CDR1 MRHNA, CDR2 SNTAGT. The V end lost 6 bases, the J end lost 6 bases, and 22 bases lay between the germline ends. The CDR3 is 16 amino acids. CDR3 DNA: TGTGCCAGCAGCTCTCCGATCGGGACGGCGGGGGATACGCAGTATTTT. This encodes CASSSPIGTAGDTQYF.

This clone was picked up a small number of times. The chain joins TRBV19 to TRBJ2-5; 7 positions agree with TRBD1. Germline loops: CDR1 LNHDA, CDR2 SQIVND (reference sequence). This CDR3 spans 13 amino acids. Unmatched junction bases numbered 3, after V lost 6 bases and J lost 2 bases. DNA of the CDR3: TGTGCCAGTAGGGGGACAGAACAAGAGACCCAGTACTTC. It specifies CASRGTEQETQYF. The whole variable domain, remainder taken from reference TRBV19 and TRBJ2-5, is DGGITQSPKYLFRKEGQNVTLSCEQNLNHDAMYWYRQDPGQGLRLIYYSQIVNDFQKGDIAEGYSVSREKKESFPLTVTSAQKNPTAFYLCASRGTEQETQYFGPGTRLLVL.